This record covers a single T cell receptor beta chain. The target antigen is unknown. Germline-derived CDR1 and CDR2 are SGHNT and YYREEE (reference sequence). This CDR3 spans 16 amino acids. Deletions cut 5 bases from V and 0 bases from J, with 14 bases between. Assay used: immunoSEQ multiplex PCR; TCRdb lists only in-frame clones, some missing. The sample has some 66,000 clones, roughly 80% seen once. The data were obtained in a study of OX40 agonist ivuxolimab in advanced cancers. Study overall: The dose-escalation cohort was around 83% male, with a mean age of 60 years, ranging roughly 20 to 80.

Findings and limits, study-wide: Near-lowest levels of clonal expansion characterized partial responders at 0.1-3.0 mg/kg. At 0.1 to 3.0 mg/kg, clonal expansion of CD4+ and CD8+ blood T cells had occurred by week 6. More expanded clones were seen, on average, in CD8+ T cells than in CD4+.

The TCR comes from an adult with an advanced solid tumor such as melanoma, head and neck, liver or kidney cancer. The sample was CD4+ or CD8+ T cells sorted from blood, taken in a trial of the OX40 agonist ivuxolimab. The chain recombines TRBV5-4 with TRBJ2-2; tentatively, D is TRBD2 (7 bases). The CDR3: CASSYTGGANTGELFF. CDR3 DNA sequence: TGTGCCAGCAGTTACACGGGGGGCGCGAACACCGGGGAGCTGTTTTTT.